A selection of T cell receptor beta chains follows, all from one sample in a study of T cells in Graves' hyperthyroidism and ophthalmopathy. TCRdb reprocessed the multiplex PCR reads via MiXCR and lists one record per CDR3 protein. The sample lists approximately 210,000 distinct CDR3 sequences; more than 15% were seen once. The sequencing input was blood. Every receptor here comes from a man aged 45-60 years with Graves' hyperthyroidism. CDR3s include the opening cysteine and the closing phenylalanine or tryptophan. The D gene is left open where the match is weak. Clone size is shown for a subset of rows, as once, few, many or a class of expanded clone.

V	size	J	D	DNA	CDR3
TRBV28	many	TRBJ1-1	NA	TGTGCCAGCAGCTGGGGTTACGATGAAGCTTTCTTT	CASSWGYDEAFF
TRBV19	NA	TRBJ2-7	NA	TGTGCCAGTAGTATAGGCGGGGCCACCTCCTACGAGCAGTACTTC	CASSIGGATSYEQYF
TRBV5-1	NA	TRBJ2-3	NA	TGCGCCAGCAGCTTGGTCGGTAGCCTAACACCACAGAATACGCAGTATTTT	CASSLVGSLTPQNTQYF
TRBV19	NA	TRBJ2-5	TRBD2	TGTGCCAGTAGTGAAGGGTGGGGAGGGACCCAGTGCTTC	CASSEGWGGTQCF
TRBV9	NA	TRBJ1-1	NA	TGTGCCAGCAGCGTAGTAGAGAGGGGGGTAACTGAAGCTTTCTTT	CASSVVERGVTEAFF
TRBV12-5	few	TRBJ2-3	NA	TGTGCTAGTGGTTCTGGACAGTTAGGCAATACGCAGTATTTT	CASGSGQLGNTQYF
TRBV5-1	few	TRBJ2-3	NA	TGCGCCAGCAGCCGGGACGGCCGTAGCACAGATACGCAGTATTTT	CASSRDGRSTDTQYF
TRBV20-1	few	TRBJ2-3	NA	TGCAGTGCTAGAGATCGAACTCGAGGGGGAGATACGCAGTATTTT	CSARDRTRGGDTQYF
TRBV12-3/TRBV12-4	many	TRBJ2-2	NA	TGTGCCAGCAGTACCCCCCTAGGTTGGCGAACGAACACCGGGGAGCTGTTTTTT	CASSTPLGWRTNTGELFF
TRBV5-8	few	TRBJ2-2	NA	TGTGCCAGCAGCTCCCCTTGGGGGAGAGGGGAGCTGTTTTTT	CASSSPWGRGELFF
TRBV12-3/TRBV12-4	NA	TRBJ1-1	NA	TGTGCCAGCAGTTCAGCCGGGGGCACTGAAGCTTTCTTT	CASSSAGGTEAFF
TRBV14	NA	TRBJ2-1	TRBD2	TGTGCCACCAGGCCAGCAAGCGGGAGTCAGGGTTATAAGGGCAATGAGCAGTTCTTC	CATRPASGSQGYKGNEQFF
TRBV3-1	NA	TRBJ2-2	TRBD1	TGTGCCAGCAGATACAGGGGGCATGACGGGGAGCTGTTTTTT	CASRYRGHDGELFF
TRBV29-1	many	TRBJ2-7	NA	TGCAGCGTGGAGGGGTCACCCTACGAGCAGTACTTC	CSVEGSPYEQYF
TRBV14	many	TRBJ2-7	NA	TGTGCCAGCAGCCAAGTGGGCACAGACACCGAGCAGTACTTC	CASSQVGTDTEQYF
TRBV24-1	NA	TRBJ2-3	TRBD2	TGTGCCACCAGTGACCCTAGCGGGATCACAGATACGCAGTATTTT	CATSDPSGITDTQYF
TRBV7-6	many	TRBJ1-6	NA	TGTGCCAGCAGCTTAAGCTCAGGGCAGAATTCACCCCTCCACTTT	CASSLSSGQNSPLHF
TRBV20-1	many	TRBJ2-1	TRBD2	TGCAGTGCTACCAGTAGCGGGAAATCCTACAATGAGCAGTTCTTC	CSATSSGKSYNEQFF
TRBV6-1	few	TRBJ2-7	TRBD1	TGTGCCAGCAGCTGGACAGGGGGCGCCCCGGGGCAGTACTTC	CASSWTGGAPGQYF
TRBV5-6	many	TRBJ1-1	NA	TGTGCCAGCAGCTATCTTGGCGGCAATTCGAACACTGAAGCTTTCTTT	CASSYLGGNSNTEAFF
TRBV30	NA	TRBJ2-6	NA	TGTGCCTCCCGACAGTTCTCTGGGGCCAACGTCCTGACTTTC	CASRQFSGANVLTF
TRBV13	many	TRBJ2-7	NA	TGTGCCAGCAGCTTAGGAGTGAGTTCCTACGAGCAGTACTTC	CASSLGVSSYEQYF
TRBV19	many	TRBJ2-5	TRBD1	TGTGCCAGTAGTCCCTGGACAGGAGGCCAAGAGACCCAGTACTTC	CASSPWTGGQETQYF
TRBV20-1	many	TRBJ1-2	TRBD1	TGCAGTGCCCCTTCGGGACAGGGAGGTGGCTATGGCTACACCTTC	CSAPSGQGGGYGYTF
TRBV2	few	TRBJ1-3	NA	TGTGCCAGCCGCGATTTCTCTGGAAACACCATATATTTT	CASRDFSGNTIYF
TRBV20-1	NA	TRBJ2-3	NA	TGCAGTGCTAATCAACTGAGCGGCACAGATACGCAGTATTTT	CSANQLSGTDTQYF
TRBV12-3/TRBV12-4	many	TRBJ2-7	TRBD1	TGTGCCAGCAGACTTAGAGGGACAGGCTTCTACGAGCAGTACTTC	CASRLRGTGFYEQYF
TRBV6-2/TRBV6-3	few	TRBJ1-1	NA	TGTGCCAGCAGTTACGTGGGCAGGGTCTCTGAAGCTTTCTTT	CASSYVGRVSEAFF
TRBV28	many	TRBJ1-2	NA	TGTGCCAGCAGCCCCTTGGGTAACTATGGCTACACCTTC	CASSPLGNYGYTF
TRBV5-1	NA	TRBJ2-2	NA	TGCGCCAGCAACCCGGCGCCACCCACGAACACCGGGGAGCTGTTTTTT	CASNPAPPTNTGELFF
TRBV27	many	TRBJ2-1	TRBD2	TGTGCCAGCAGTTTATGGACTAGCGTGAATCTGGGTGAGCAGTTCTTC	CASSLWTSVNLGEQFF
TRBV28	many	TRBJ2-1	TRBD2	TGTGCCAGCAGTTTGACTAGCGGGAATAGAAATGAGCAGTTCTTC	CASSLTSGNRNEQFF
TRBV11-2	many	TRBJ2-1	NA	TGTGCCAGCAGCTTAGCGGTTTCCTACAATGAGCAGTTCTTC	CASSLAVSYNEQFF
TRBV5-1	many	TRBJ2-3	TRBD1	TGCGCCAGCTTGGGACAGACAGATACGCAGTATTTT	CASLGQTDTQYF
TRBV3-1	NA	TRBJ2-7	NA	TGTGCCAGCAGCAGCGCCTTGGGCCACTACGAGCAGTACTTC	CASSSALGHYEQYF
TRBV11-3	NA	TRBJ2-1	NA	TGTGCCAGCAGCTTAGATTTCAGGGTGTCCTACAATGAGCAGTTCTTC	CASSLDFRVSYNEQFF
TRBV2	NA	TRBJ2-7	TRBD2	TGTGCCAGCAGCCAAGGGGAGGGGAACGAGCAGTACTTC	CASSQGEGNEQYF
TRBV12-3/TRBV12-4	NA	TRBJ2-3	TRBD2	TGTGCCAGCAGTCGCGGACTAGCGGGAGTCAGGGATACGCAGTATTTT	CASSRGLAGVRDTQYF
TRBV5-1	many	TRBJ1-1	NA	TGCGCCAGCAGCCCGGGGGCGGGAAGGGGGACTGAAGCTTTCTTT	CASSPGAGRGTEAFF
TRBV20-1	NA	TRBJ2-3	TRBD2	TGCAGTAATCAAGGGGGTAGCGGGAACACAGATACGCAGTATTTT	CSNQGGSGNTDTQYF
TRBV3-1	many	TRBJ1-5	TRBD1	TGTGCCAGCAGTTATGGACAGGGACTCCAGCCCCAGCATTTT	CASSYGQGLQPQHF
TRBV6-1	many	TRBJ2-5	NA	TGTGCCAGCAGAGCCGACTACCAAGAGACCCAGTACTTC	CASRADYQETQYF
TRBV7-2	many	TRBJ2-1	NA	TGTGCCAGCAGCTTAGGGCCCGGAGAGCAGTTCTTC	CASSLGPGEQFF
TRBV6-1	many	TRBJ2-5	TRBD2	TGTGCCAGCAGACCCCAAGGAGGGAGGGCAGGAGAGACCCAGTACTTC	CASRPQGGRAGETQYF
TRBV6-1	many	TRBJ2-5	TRBD2	TGTGCCAGCAGAGATGATCTAGCGGGAGAGACCCAGTACTTC	CASRDDLAGETQYF
TRBV5-1	NA	TRBJ2-3	NA	TGCGCCAGCAGCTTGAACGAAGAGGGTACGCAGTATTTT	CASSLNEEGTQYF
TRBV3-1	NA	TRBJ2-2	NA	TGTGCCAGCAGCCAAGTTTACGTCGGGCGAGCCGGGGAGCTGTTTTTT	CASSQVYVGRAGELFF